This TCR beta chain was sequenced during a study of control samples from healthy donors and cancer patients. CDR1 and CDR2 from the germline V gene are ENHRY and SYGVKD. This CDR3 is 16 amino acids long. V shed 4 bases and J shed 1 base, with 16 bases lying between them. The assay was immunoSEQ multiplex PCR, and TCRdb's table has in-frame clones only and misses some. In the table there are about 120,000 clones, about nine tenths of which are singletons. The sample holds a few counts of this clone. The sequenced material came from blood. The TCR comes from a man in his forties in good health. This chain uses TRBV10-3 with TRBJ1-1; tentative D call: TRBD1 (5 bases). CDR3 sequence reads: CAISASGARGNTEAFF. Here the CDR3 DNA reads TGTGCCATCAGTGCCTCCGGGGCCCGCGGGAACACTGAAGCTTTCTTT.